This TCR beta chain was retrieved from a study of spatial heterogeneity in lung cancer. Overall study context: Detected beta-chain sequences consistently exceeded alpha-chain sequences.

The germline V gene has CDR1 SGHNT and CDR2 YYREEE (reference sequence). V lost 5 bases to trimming and J lost 0 bases, with 15 bases between them. The CDR3 has 15 amino acids. Single TCR cDNA molecules each had their own unique molecular identifier. TCRdb passed the 5' RACE reads through MiXCR, listing each CDR3 protein once. The sample has some 15,000 distinct CDR3 sequences; 10% to 11% are singletons. This clonotype was counted ten times or more. Described time point: sample taken at primary tumor resection. The study sequenced unsorted whole RNA from tumor, nontumor lung or frozen PBMC. Samples were obtained from approximately 72 donors, all untreated early-stage non-small cell lung cancer patients.

This receptor was obtained from a female donor with early-stage non-small cell lung cancer. The J gene is TRBJ2-7, the V gene TRBV5-4, with a possible D match to TRBD1 (6 bases). Material: PBMCs, obtained at surgery. The CDR3 sequence is CASSRDRLSSYEQYF. The CDR3 nucleotides read TGTGCCAGCAGTCGAGACAGGCTGAGCTCCTACGAGCAGTACTTC.